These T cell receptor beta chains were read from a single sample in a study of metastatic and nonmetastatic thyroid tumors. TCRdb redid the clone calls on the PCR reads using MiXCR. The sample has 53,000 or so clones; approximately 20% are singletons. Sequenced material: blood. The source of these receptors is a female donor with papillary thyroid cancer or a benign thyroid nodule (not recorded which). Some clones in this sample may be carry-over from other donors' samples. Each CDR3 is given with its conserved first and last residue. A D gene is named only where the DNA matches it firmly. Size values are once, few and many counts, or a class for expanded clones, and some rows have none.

CDR3nt: TGTGCCAGCAGTTACTCGACTTTAAAAGGGGCCAACCGTGGCTACACATTC
CDR3aa: CASSYSTLKGANRGYTF
d_gene: .
j_gene: TRBJ1-2
v_gene: TRBV6-5
abundance: few

CDR3nt: TGTGCCAGCAGTTTGGGGACCTGGAGCACTGAAGCTTTCTTT
CDR3aa: CASSLGTWSTEAFF
d_gene: .
j_gene: TRBJ1-1
v_gene: TRBV12-3/TRBV12-4
abundance: many

CDR3nt: TGTGCCAGCAGTGATTCGGCCGGGTACAATGAGCAGTTCTTC
CDR3aa: CASSDSAGYNEQFF
d_gene: .
j_gene: TRBJ2-1
v_gene: TRBV2
abundance: many

CDR3nt: TGTGCCAGCAGCCAGGGTATTATTACCTATTGCTACACCTTC
CDR3aa: CASSQGIITYCYTF
d_gene: .
j_gene: TRBJ1-2
v_gene: TRBV28
abundance: .

CDR3nt: TGCAGTGCCCCAGACGGGCTCTATGGCTACACCTTC
CDR3aa: CSAPDGLYGYTF
d_gene: .
j_gene: TRBJ1-2
v_gene: TRBV20-1
abundance: many

CDR3nt: TGTGCCAGCAGTTTATACCCTGGGGCCAACGTCCTGACTTTC
CDR3aa: CASSLYPGANVLTF
d_gene: .
j_gene: TRBJ2-6
v_gene: TRBV27
abundance: many

CDR3nt: TGTGCCATCAGTGAGTCGAGTATCTACGAGCAGTACTTC
CDR3aa: CAISESSIYEQYF
d_gene: .
j_gene: TRBJ2-7
v_gene: TRBV10-3
abundance: many

CDR3nt: TGTGCCAGCAGCAAGACAGGGCGTGGAGAGACCCAGTACTTC
CDR3aa: CASSKTGRGETQYF
d_gene: TRBD1
j_gene: TRBJ2-5
v_gene: TRBV9
abundance: .

CDR3nt: TGTGCCAGCAGTCTCGGACAGGGGTTCACTGAGGCTTTCTTT
CDR3aa: CASSLGQGFTEAFF
d_gene: TRBD1
j_gene: TRBJ1-1
v_gene: TRBV12-3/TRBV12-4
abundance: many

CDR3nt: TGTGCCAGCAGCCACGGACTAGCGGGGAGCACAGATACGCAGTATTTT
CDR3aa: CASSHGLAGSTDTQYF
d_gene: TRBD2
j_gene: TRBJ2-3
v_gene: TRBV7-3
abundance: many

CDR3nt: TGTGCCTGGAGGGCAGGCTGGAACACTGAAGCTTTCTTT
CDR3aa: CAWRAGWNTEAFF
d_gene: .
j_gene: TRBJ1-1
v_gene: TRBV30
abundance: medium-sized

CDR3nt: TGCGCCAGCAGCCAAGATCGGGGGATGGACATTCAGTACTTC
CDR3aa: CASSQDRGMDIQYF
d_gene: .
j_gene: TRBJ2-4
v_gene: TRBV4-1
abundance: many

CDR3nt: TGTGCCACCAGTGATTTGGGTAAGTTGGAGACCCAGTACTTC
CDR3aa: CATSDLGKLETQYF
d_gene: .
j_gene: TRBJ2-5
v_gene: TRBV24-1
abundance: many

CDR3nt: TGTGCCAGCTCACTGGAAGGGACATATGGCTACACCTTC
CDR3aa: CASSLEGTYGYTF
d_gene: .
j_gene: TRBJ1-2
v_gene: TRBV18
abundance: many

CDR3nt: TGTGCCAGCAGGGCGCCCACCGGGGAGCTGTTTTTT
CDR3aa: CASRAPTGELFF
d_gene: .
j_gene: TRBJ2-2
v_gene: TRBV2
abundance: many

CDR3nt: TGCGCCAGCAGAAGAGGGGAGACCCAGTACTTC
CDR3aa: CASRRGETQYF
d_gene: .
j_gene: TRBJ2-5
v_gene: TRBV4-1
abundance: many

CDR3nt: TGTGCCAGGGACCCGTCCACCTACGAGCAGTACTTC
CDR3aa: CARDPSTYEQYF
d_gene: .
j_gene: TRBJ2-7
v_gene: TRBV6-1
abundance: many

CDR3nt: TGTGCCAGCAGTTTATTAGGGGGGGCCCAAAGCACAGATACGCAGTATTTT
CDR3aa: CASSLLGGAQSTDTQYF
d_gene: .
j_gene: TRBJ2-3
v_gene: TRBV27
abundance: many

CDR3nt: TGTGCCAGAAGGGTAAACACTGAAGCTTTCTTT
CDR3aa: CARRVNTEAFF
d_gene: .
j_gene: TRBJ1-1
v_gene: TRBV2
abundance: .

CDR3nt: TGTGCCAGCAGCTTACACGATAATCAGCCCCAGCATTTT
CDR3aa: CASSLHDNQPQHF
d_gene: .
j_gene: TRBJ1-5
v_gene: TRBV7-3
abundance: many

CDR3nt: TGTGCCAGCAGTTACTCGATATGGTTCTACGAGCAGTACTTC
CDR3aa: CASSYSIWFYEQYF
d_gene: .
j_gene: TRBJ2-7
v_gene: TRBV6-2/TRBV6-3
abundance: few

CDR3nt: TGTGCCAGCAGCTTGGCTCCCCTCCCGTCTGGAAACACCATATATTTT
CDR3aa: CASSLAPLPSGNTIYF
d_gene: .
j_gene: TRBJ1-3
v_gene: TRBV5-6
abundance: few

CDR3nt: TGCGGTGCTTCCGGGACGCGGAGGGGGAACGAGCAGTTCTTC
CDR3aa: CGASGTRRGNEQFF
d_gene: .
j_gene: TRBJ2-1
v_gene: TRBV20-1
abundance: .

CDR3nt: TGTGCCAGCAGCTTTGGGTGGAATGAGCAGTTCTTC
CDR3aa: CASSFGWNEQFF
d_gene: .
j_gene: TRBJ2-1
v_gene: TRBV5-4
abundance: many

CDR3nt: TGTGCCAGCATCTCTACGGGACAGGGAACCGATCAGTACTTC
CDR3aa: CASISTGQGTDQYF
d_gene: TRBD1
j_gene: TRBJ2-7
v_gene: TRBV11-3
abundance: .

CDR3nt: TGTGCCAGCAGCTTGGGAGGGGGCCCTTATAGCAATCAGCCCCAGCATTTT
CDR3aa: CASSLGGGPYSNQPQHF
d_gene: TRBD1
j_gene: TRBJ1-5
v_gene: TRBV5-6
abundance: many

CDR3nt: TGTGCCAGCAACCTCAGGGATATGGGCGAGCAGTACTTC
CDR3aa: CASNLRDMGEQYF
d_gene: .
j_gene: TRBJ2-7
v_gene: TRBV2
abundance: many

CDR3nt: TGTGCCAGCAGCCAAGTAGAGGCTCCGGTCTACGAGCAGTACTTC
CDR3aa: CASSQVEAPVYEQYF
d_gene: .
j_gene: TRBJ2-7
v_gene: TRBV14
abundance: many

CDR3nt: TGTGCCAGCAGCTTACCCAATGCGAGGGAATATTTCTTT
CDR3aa: CASSLPNAREYFF
d_gene: .
j_gene: TRBJ1-1
v_gene: TRBV11-2
abundance: many

CDR3nt: TGTGCCAGCAGGTCAGGGGATGTTTCGATGTCTGGAGCTTTCTTT
CDR3aa: CASRSGDVSMSGAFF
d_gene: .
j_gene: TRBJ1-1
v_gene: TRBV28
abundance: .

CDR3nt: TGTGCCAGCAGCCCTCTTGGGACAGGGGATCGCGGCTACACCTTC
CDR3aa: CASSPLGTGDRGYTF
d_gene: TRBD1
j_gene: TRBJ1-2
v_gene: TRBV9
abundance: many

CDR3nt: TGTGCCAGCAGCCAAGAAGGATCGAAGGGCTACAATGAGCAGTTCTTC
CDR3aa: CASSQEGSKGYNEQFF
d_gene: .
j_gene: TRBJ2-1
v_gene: TRBV3-1
abundance: many

CDR3nt: TGTGCCTGGAGTGTACTGACAGGGAATACTGAAGCTTTCTTT
CDR3aa: CAWSVLTGNTEAFF
d_gene: TRBD1
j_gene: TRBJ1-1
v_gene: TRBV30
abundance: many

CDR3nt: TGCAGTGCTCCTGGACAGGAATTCTATGGCTACACCTTC
CDR3aa: CSAPGQEFYGYTF
d_gene: TRBD1
j_gene: TRBJ1-2
v_gene: TRBV20-1
abundance: .

CDR3nt: TGTGCCAGCAGCCCGGGACAGGGCAGTTCACCCCTCCACTTT
CDR3aa: CASSPGQGSSPLHF
d_gene: TRBD1
j_gene: TRBJ1-6
v_gene: TRBV6-1
abundance: many

CDR3nt: TGTGCCAGCAGTTCCGGACAGGGCGGGACCGGGGAGCTGTTTTTT
CDR3aa: CASSSGQGGTGELFF
d_gene: TRBD1
j_gene: TRBJ2-2
v_gene: TRBV28
abundance: many

CDR3nt: TGTGCCACCAGTGATTTGAGGACTAGTAGCTCCAATGAGCAGTTCTTC
CDR3aa: CATSDLRTSSSNEQFF
d_gene: TRBD2
j_gene: TRBJ2-1
v_gene: TRBV24-1
abundance: many

CDR3nt: TGTGCTAGCAGCTTAGGAAAACAGGGGAACACTGAAGCTTTCTTT
CDR3aa: CASSLGKQGNTEAFF
d_gene: .
j_gene: TRBJ1-1
v_gene: TRBV7-7
abundance: few

CDR3nt: TGTGCCAGCAGACACGGACAGAACACTGAAGCTTTCTTT
CDR3aa: CASRHGQNTEAFF
d_gene: .
j_gene: TRBJ1-1
v_gene: TRBV12-3/TRBV12-4
abundance: many

CDR3nt: TGTGCCAGCTCACCTAGACTTAGCAATCAGCCCCAGCATTTT
CDR3aa: CASSPRLSNQPQHF
d_gene: .
j_gene: TRBJ1-5
v_gene: TRBV18
abundance: .

CDR3nt: TGTGCCATCAGTGAGTCGACTCAGGGGGGAACCTACAATGAGCAGTTCTTC
CDR3aa: CAISESTQGGTYNEQFF
d_gene: .
j_gene: TRBJ2-1
v_gene: TRBV10-3
abundance: many

CDR3nt: TGCGCCAGCAGCTTGGGCCCAGGGGGCATCTACAATGAGCAGTTCTTC
CDR3aa: CASSLGPGGIYNEQFF
d_gene: TRBD1
j_gene: TRBJ2-1
v_gene: TRBV5-1
abundance: .

CDR3nt: TGTGCCAGCATTTCCCCGGGACAGGGGGCGGGAGATCAGTACTTC
CDR3aa: CASISPGQGAGDQYF
d_gene: TRBD1
j_gene: TRBJ2-7
v_gene: TRBV28
abundance: .

CDR3nt: TGTGCCATCAGTGAGATACAGTTCTACGAGCAGTACTTC
CDR3aa: CAISEIQFYEQYF
d_gene: .
j_gene: TRBJ2-7
v_gene: TRBV10-3
abundance: .

CDR3nt: TGTGCCAGCTCACCACTGGCAAGCTCCTACAATGAGCAGTTCTTC
CDR3aa: CASSPLASSYNEQFF
d_gene: .
j_gene: TRBJ2-1
v_gene: TRBV18
abundance: many

CDR3nt: TGCGCCAGCAGTCCCGGACAGGGCAACTATGGCTACACCTTC
CDR3aa: CASSPGQGNYGYTF
d_gene: TRBD1
j_gene: TRBJ1-2
v_gene: TRBV5-1
abundance: .

CDR3nt: TGTGCCAGCATTAAGACAGGGAGAGGCTACGATCAGTACTTC
CDR3aa: CASIKTGRGYDQYF
d_gene: TRBD1
j_gene: TRBJ2-7
v_gene: TRBV6-2/TRBV6-3
abundance: .

CDR3nt: TGTGCCAGCGCCCGCTCCGGCCTCAACTATGGCTACACCTTC
CDR3aa: CASARSGLNYGYTF
d_gene: .
j_gene: TRBJ1-2
v_gene: TRBV12-3/TRBV12-4
abundance: many

CDR3nt: TGCAGTGCTAAATGGTCCTGGGGACGCGGGGCCACCGGGGAGCTGTTTTTT
CDR3aa: CSAKWSWGRGATGELFF
d_gene: .
j_gene: TRBJ2-2
v_gene: TRBV20-1
abundance: many

CDR3nt: TGTGCTAGTGGTTTGGTAAGCAGCTCCTACGAGCAGTACTTC
CDR3aa: CASGLVSSSYEQYF
d_gene: .
j_gene: TRBJ2-7
v_gene: TRBV12-5
abundance: many

CDR3nt: TGTGCCAGCAGCCTCCATCCTGGACAGTGGGAGACCCAGTACTTC
CDR3aa: CASSLHPGQWETQYF
d_gene: .
j_gene: TRBJ2-5
v_gene: TRBV7-6
abundance: many

CDR3nt: TGTGCCAGCAGCGTAACTAGCGGGAGCACAGATACGCAGTATTTT
CDR3aa: CASSVTSGSTDTQYF
d_gene: TRBD2
j_gene: TRBJ2-3
v_gene: TRBV9
abundance: many